This TCR beta chain was found in a study of a mutant IDH1 vaccine in newly diagnosed glioma. Study context: The patients were given eight vaccinations, one each in weeks 1, 3, 5, 7, 11, 15, 19 and 23. Patients got radiotherapy, temozolomide, or both beforehand, and most got both.

General study findings and limits: It seemed that pseudoprogression was not linked to changes in the top peripheral T cell clonotypes.

V lost 4 bases to trimming and J lost 5 bases, with 18 bases between them. There are 14 residues in the CDR3. Per the germline V gene, CDR1 is SQVTM and CDR2 is ANQGSEA. Regarding time point: week 11, during vaccination. It was 300 ug of mutant IDH1 20-mer peptide that made up each vaccine dose, given with topical imiquimod. With regard to this clone: Its matching antigen is unknown.

Some clones are missing from TCRdb's copy, which holds only in-frame ones; the method was immunoSEQ multiplex PCR. The sample has around 53,000 clones; around nine tenths are singletons. This material consisted of PBMCs, taken from a glioma patient whose treatment included an IDH1 peptide vaccine. The rearrangement joins TRBV29-1 to TRBJ2-7; weak D call: TRBD1 (6 bases). The source of this sequence is a man in his forties or fifties with glioma. CDR3 in DNA: TGCAGCGTTGTTAGGGGGATGGGGTCCGACGAGCAGTACTTC. Protein product: CSVVRGMGSDEQYF.